These T cell receptor beta chains were read from a single sample in a study of control samples from healthy donors and cancer patients. Produced via immunoSEQ multiplex PCR; TCRdb's table is partial and in-frame only. The sample contains 70,000 or so clones, 89% of which appear only once. Sequenced: PBMCs. The receptors come from a man in his 60s with lung cancer. Each CDR3 is given with its conserved first and last residue. A D gene is named only where the DNA matches it firmly. Not all rows give a size; the values are once, few, many and, for expanded clones, a class.

j_call clone_size v_call d_call cdr3_nt cdr3_aa
TRBJ1-1 . TRBV6-5 . TGTGCCAGCAGTTCCTTGGGAGCTATGAACACTGAAGCTTTCTTT CASSSLGAMNTEAFF
TRBJ2-3 . TRBV9 . TGTGCCAGCAGCGTTGGCCCCGGGGACCTGGGGTATTTT CASSVGPGDLGYF
TRBJ2-2 . TRBV30 . TGTGCCTGGAGTTTGGCACTAGCCGGCGGGGAGCTGTTTTTT CAWSLALAGGELFF
TRBJ2-5 . TRBV9 . TGTGCCAGCAGCGTAAGACAGACAGCGGGTGAGACCCAGTACTTC CASSVRQTAGETQYF
TRBJ1-6 . TRBV5-4 TRBD1 TGTGCCAGCAGCGACAGGGAAAAAGGCTCCTATAATTCACCCCTCCACTTT CASSDREKGSYNSPLHF
TRBJ1-1 . TRBV6-6 . TGTGCCAGCATCCTACGGATCTCGGGCGCTGAAGCTTTCTTT CASILRISGAEAFF
TRBJ2-7 . TRBV12-3/TRBV12-4 . TGTGCCAGCAGTCCACAAAGCTACGAGCAGTACTTC CASSPQSYEQYF
TRBJ2-5 . TRBV6-5 . TGTGCCAGCAGTTACGGGACTGGGGTTACGGGAGAGACCCAGTACTTC CASSYGTGVTGETQYF
TRBJ1-2 . TRBV18 . TGTGCCAGCTCACCATCCTCGGGGGCGCACTATGGCTACACCTTC CASSPSSGAHYGYTF
TRBJ2-1 once TRBV7-9 TRBD2 TGTGCCAGCAGCTTAGCACTAGCGGGGTTCAATGAGCAGTTCTTC CASSLALAGFNEQFF